This is a list of T cell receptor beta chains from one sample in a study of OX40 agonist ivuxolimab in advanced cancers. Sequencing was performed with immunoSEQ multiplex PCR; in TCRdb, only in-frame clones are kept and a portion is missing. The data show around 100,000 clones, 85% to 90% seen once. Sequencing was performed on CD4+ or CD8+ T cells sorted from blood, taken in a trial of the OX40 agonist ivuxolimab. These receptor sequences come from an adult with an advanced solid tumor such as melanoma, head and neck, liver or kidney cancer. Each CDR3 is given with its conserved first and last residue. Each record gives: V gene, clone size, D gene, J gene, CDR3 DNA, CDR3 protein. D genes are given only for firm matches. Size tells how often a clone was seen (once, few, many) or the class of an expanded clone, and some rows leave it out.

V gene: TRBV9
clone size: .
D gene: .
J gene: TRBJ2-7
CDR3 DNA: TGTGCCAGCAGCGTAGGCAGCCTTCCCTACGAGCAGTACTTC
CDR3 protein: CASSVGSLPYEQYF

V gene: TRBV29-1
clone size: .
D gene: .
J gene: TRBJ1-4
CDR3 DNA: TGCAGCGTTGGTGGGACCTCTGGGGAAAAACTGTTTTTT
CDR3 protein: CSVGGTSGEKLFF

V gene: TRBV7-2
clone size: .
D gene: .
J gene: TRBJ2-7
CDR3 DNA: TGTGCCAGCAGCCAGCCTGACTACGAGCAGTACTTC
CDR3 protein: CASSQPDYEQYF

V gene: TRBV5-4
clone size: .
D gene: .
J gene: TRBJ2-5
CDR3 DNA: TGTGCCAGCAGCGCGGGGATAGGGGAAGAGACCCAGTACTTC
CDR3 protein: CASSAGIGEETQYF

V gene: TRBV7-9
clone size: .
D gene: TRBD1
J gene: TRBJ1-2
CDR3 DNA: TGTGCCAGCAGCTTACCGGGACAGGGGGGATTTGGCTACACCTTC
CDR3 protein: CASSLPGQGGFGYTF

V gene: TRBV6-1
clone size: .
D gene: TRBD2
J gene: TRBJ2-5
CDR3 DNA: TGTGCCAGCAGCGTGGGACTAGGAGAGACCCAGTACTTC
CDR3 protein: CASSVGLGETQYF

V gene: TRBV19
clone size: .
D gene: .
J gene: TRBJ2-1
CDR3 DNA: TGTGCCACCTCGGCCAATGAGCAGTTCTTC
CDR3 protein: CATSANEQFF

V gene: TRBV11-3
clone size: .
D gene: .
J gene: TRBJ2-7
CDR3 DNA: TGTGCCAGCAGCTTAGTACAGGTTAACTACGAGCAGTACTTC
CDR3 protein: CASSLVQVNYEQYF

V gene: TRBV5-1
clone size: .
D gene: .
J gene: TRBJ2-1
CDR3 DNA: TGCGCCAGCAGCTTAGGGAGGACTGAGCAGTTCTTC
CDR3 protein: CASSLGRTEQFF

V gene: TRBV11-2
clone size: few
D gene: .
J gene: TRBJ1-1
CDR3 DNA: TGTGCCAGCAGCTTAGTTGGTAGTAACACTGAAGCTTTCTTT
CDR3 protein: CASSLVGSNTEAFF

V gene: TRBV6-6
clone size: .
D gene: TRBD1
J gene: TRBJ1-3
CDR3 DNA: TGTGCCAGCAGTCTCGACAGGGCCTTGTCCGGAAACACCATATATTTT
CDR3 protein: CASSLDRALSGNTIYF

V gene: TRBV11-2
clone size: .
D gene: .
J gene: TRBJ2-5
CDR3 DNA: TGTGCCAGCAGCTTAGAGTCGTCCAAGGGCCAGTACTTC
CDR3 protein: CASSLESSKGQYF

V gene: TRBV27
clone size: once
D gene: .
J gene: TRBJ2-1
CDR3 DNA: TGTGCCAGCAGCAGCTCAGGAAATGAGCAGTTCTTC
CDR3 protein: CASSSSGNEQFF

V gene: TRBV19
clone size: .
D gene: TRBD1
J gene: TRBJ2-1
CDR3 DNA: TGTGCCAGTAGTATAGGGACAGGGATGGGGGCATACAATGAGCAGTTCTTC
CDR3 protein: CASSIGTGMGAYNEQFF

V gene: TRBV25-1
clone size: many
D gene: TRBD1
J gene: TRBJ1-2
CDR3 DNA: TGTGCCAGCAGTGAATCCGACAGGGATGGGAGGGGCTACACCTTC
CDR3 protein: CASSESDRDGRGYTF

V gene: TRBV5-1
clone size: .
D gene: .
J gene: TRBJ2-5
CDR3 DNA: TGCGCCAGCAGCCCTCTTCCGGGACCACAAGAGACCCAGTACTTC
CDR3 protein: CASSPLPGPQETQYF